Listed here are 28 T cell receptor beta chains from one sample, sequenced in a study of cytomegalovirus exposure and HLA in healthy donors. The repertoire was sequenced with immunoSEQ multiplex PCR; TCRdb's copy has only in-frame clones and lacks some. The repertoire holds 150,000 to 200,000 clones, around 85% seen once, with more than 15% in the top ten. The specimen was PBMCs. The receptor set was obtained from a man between 18 and 29 years old in good health and CMV-seropositive.

This chain uses TRBV28 with TRBJ1-1, with D hard to call. Germline loops: CDR1 MDHEN, CDR2 SYDVKM. V was clipped by 5 bases and J by 2 bases, with 15 bases between them. This CDR3 contains 15 residues. The CDR3 protein is CASSSFGGSNTEAFF. The DNA for the CDR3 is TGTGCCAGCAGTAGTTTTGGCGGTTCAAACACTGAAGCTTTCTTT.

The chain employs TRBV6-1 and TRBJ2-6; D remains ambiguous. Deletions cut 1 base from V and 3 bases from J, with 10 bases between. This CDR3 is 16 amino acids long. Germline V CDR1 and CDR2: MNHNS, SASEGT. The DNA of the CDR3 is TGTGCCAGCAGTGAAGGTCCACATGATGGGGCCAACGTCCTGACTTTC. Its protein product is CASSEGPHDGANVLTF.

The gene calls are TRBV6-1 and TRBJ1-5; TRBD1 matches 8 bases. This CDR3 contains 16 residues. J gave up 7 bases and V 4 bases, and 12 bases lay outside the gene matches. CDR1 and CDR2 (germline): MNHNS, SASEGT. The CDR3 is CASSVPSGGENQPQHF. The DNA for the CDR3 is TGTGCCAGCAGTGTACCTTCAGGGGGCGAGAACCAGCCCCAGCATTTT.

V is TRBV15 and J is TRBJ2-7; TRBD1 matches 7 bases. Germline CDR1 is LNHNV and CDR2 is YYDKDF (reference sequence). J lost 9 bases, V lost 5 bases, and 13 bases had no gene match. The CDR3 extends over 14 amino acids. This chain's CDR3 is CATSRQQGGSGQYF. The CDR3 bases are TGTGCCACCAGCCGACAGCAAGGGGGCTCCGGGCAGTACTTC.

The chain joins TRBV30 to TRBJ2-7; TRBD1 aligns across 8 bases. The CDR3 has 13 residues. The ends lost 0 bases at V and 4 bases at J; junction bases unmatched: 2. Germline loops: CDR1 GTSNPN, CDR2 SVGIG (reference sequence). CDR3 nucleotides: TGTGCCTGGAGTGTCAGGGGGCCGTACGAGCAGTACTTC. Protein sequence: CAWSVRGPYEQYF.

The chain links TRBV5-1 to TRBJ2-1; D might be TRBD2 (5 bases). Germline V gene sequence: CDR1 SGHRS, CDR2 YFSETQ. The V gene lost 0 bases and the J gene lost 9 bases, with 16 bases spanning the gap. The CDR3 is made up of 15 amino acids. The CDR3 sequence is CASSLGARGPSEQFF. DNA for the CDR3: TGCGCCAGCAGCTTGGGAGCGAGAGGGCCCAGTGAGCAGTTCTTC.

The genes are TRBV5-1 and TRBJ1-4; 9 bases agree with TRBD1. V was pared by 1 base and J by 5 bases, with 3 bases of the junction left unmatched. Germline CDR1 reads SGHRS; CDR2 reads YFSETQ. CDR3 size: 15 residues. CDR3 DNA sequence: TGCGCCAGCAGCTTGAGCGGGACAGGGAATGAAAAACTGTTTTTT. This sequence encodes CASSLSGTGNEKLFF.

The CDR3 coding sequence is TGCGCCAGCAGCTTCGGACAGCAAGAGACCCAGTACTTC. Protein: CASSFGQQETQYF. The chain is built from TRBV5-1 and TRBJ2-5; D possibly corresponds to TRBD1 (6 bases). This CDR3 contains 13 residues. Trimming pared 2 bases from V and 2 bases from J, leaving 7 bases between. Germline V gene sequence: CDR1 SGHRS, CDR2 YFSETQ.

The chain carries TRBV28 and TRBJ2-7, with 8 bases identical to TRBD2. The CDR3 contains 14 residues. Germline lookup yields CDR1 MDHEN and CDR2 SYDVKM. V lost 3 bases, J lost 2 bases, and 3 bases stayed unmatched. CDR3 nucleotides: TGTGCCAGCAGTTTTTCCGGGAGGGCCTACGAGCAGTACTTC. Translation: CASSFSGRAYEQYF.

This rearrangement joins TRBV16 to TRBJ1-2; D not resolved. In germline, CDR1 is KGHSY, CDR2 FQNENV. The CDR3 has 12 residues. The V gene lost 2 bases and the J gene lost 8 bases, with 9 bases spanning the gap. The CDR3 sequence: CASSQARQGYTF. The CDR3 DNA is TGTGCCAGCAGCCAAGCGAGGCAGGGCTACACCTTC.

This sequence joins TRBV4-2 and TRBJ1-6; unclear D gene. The CDR3 totals 16 residues. Germline lookup yields CDR1 LGHNA and CDR2 YNFKEQ. The V and J ends lost 1 base and 7 bases respectively, with 14 bases between them. DNA of the CDR3: TGTGCCAGCAGCCAAGGTGCGGGCGCGGGGAATTCACCCCTCCACTTT. Its protein is CASSQGAGAGNSPLHF.

CDR3 sequence reads: CATDRSYEQYF. In DNA form, the CDR3 reads TGTGCCACGGACAGGAGCTACGAGCAGTACTTC. The V gene is TRBV28, the J gene TRBJ2-7, with 7 bases lining up with TRBD1. CDR1 MDHEN and CDR2 SYDVKM come from the germline V gene. After removal of 10 bases from V and 3 bases from J, the junction contained 3 bases not matched to a gene. CDR3 size: 11 residues.

The J gene is TRBJ1-5, the V gene TRBV28; weak D call: TRBD1 (6 bases). The V gene's germline CDR1 is MDHEN and CDR2 SYDVKM. V lost 5 bases and J 7 bases, leaving 18 bases between the germline ends. This CDR3 has 15 amino acids. CDR3 protein: CASSQQGTTRQPQHF. DNA of the CDR3: TGTGCCAGCAGTCAGCAGGGGACCACAAGACAGCCCCAGCATTTT. The full variable domain, with the rest looked up from reference TRBV28 and TRBJ1-5, is DVKVTQSSRYLVKRTGEKVFLECVQDMDHENMFWYRQDPGLGLRLIYFSYDVKMKEKGDIPEGYSVSREKKERFSLILESASTNQTSMYLCASSQQGTTRQPQHFGDGTRLSIL.

The J gene is TRBJ2-1, the V gene TRBV7-3; 7 nucleotides align to TRBD2. The germline V gene has CDR1 SGHTA and CDR2 FQGTGA. V trimming: 1 base; J trimming: 2 bases; junction bases outside the gene matches: 2. The CDR3 length is 15 residues. The CDR3 region has the DNA TGTGCCAGCAGCTTAAGGGCGGGAGCCTACAATGAGCAGTTCTTC. Amino acids: CASSLRAGAYNEQFF. Full variable domain (missing parts from reference TRBV7-3 and TRBJ2-1): GAGVSQTPSNKVTEKGKYVELRCDPISGHTALYWYRQSLGQGPEFLIYFQGTGAADDSGLPNDRFFAVRPEGSVSTLKIQRTERGDSAVYLCASSLRAGAYNEQFFGPGTRLTVL.

The chain couples TRBV6-5 to TRBJ2-3, with D possibly matching TRBD1 (5 bases). Germline V gene lookup returns CDR1 MNHEY and CDR2 SVGAGI. Trimming shortened V by 6 bases and J by 1 base, and 14 bases separated the two germline ends. This CDR3 has 15 amino acids. The CDR3, as DNA: TGTGCCAGCAGACCTCAGGGTCGTGGCACAGATACGCAGTATTTT. It specifies CASRPQGRGTDTQYF.

This chain links TRBV2 with TRBJ1-1; maybe TRBD1 (6 bases). CDR1 SNHLY and CDR2 FYNNEI come from the germline V gene. The CDR3 runs 13 residues. The germline V and J ends were trimmed by 2 bases and 4 bases, with 8 bases remaining between them. The CDR3 here is CASSETGITEAFF. CDR3 coding DNA: TGTGCCAGCAGTGAAACAGGGATCACTGAAGCTTTCTTT.

The chain has TRBV27 and TRBJ1-2; 9 nucleotides match TRBD1. The CDR3 extends over 14 amino acids. Germline V gene lookup returns CDR1 MNHEY and CDR2 SMNVEV (reference sequence). Trimming took 3 bases from V and 5 from J; bases not matched to a gene: 4. Here the CDR3 reads CASSFDRGLYGYTF. CDR3 nucleotide sequence: TGTGCCAGCAGTTTCGACAGGGGGTTGTATGGCTACACCTTC.

This clone was recorded once. This chain links TRBV27 with TRBJ2-5; a possible D gene is TRBD1 (5 bases). Looked up from germline, CDR1 is MNHEY and CDR2 is SMNVEV (reference sequence). This CDR3 comprises 13 residues. Trimming took 8 bases from V and 1 from J, leaving 11 bases between them. The CDR3 DNA sequence: TGTGCCAGCCGCAGACAGATCCAAGAGACCCAGTACTTC. It translates to CASRRQIQETQYF.

J is TRBJ1-2 and V is TRBV19; tentatively, D is TRBD1 (5 bases). CDR1 is LNHDA, CDR2 SQIVND, per germline (reference sequence). The V gene lost 3 bases and the J gene lost 7 bases, with 18 bases spanning the gap. CDR3 length: 15 amino acids. The CDR3 DNA follows: TGTGCCAGTAGTATCAAGGGCACAGGCGCCGGTGGCTACACCTTC. Its translation is CASSIKGTGAGGYTF.

The J gene is TRBJ1-5, the V gene TRBV4-2; D might be TRBD1 (5 bases). V was cut by 0 bases and J by 5 bases, with 26 bases left in between. CDR3 length: 20 residues. Germline V gene data show CDR1 as LGHNA and CDR2 as YNFKEQ. This chain's CDR3 is CASSQERFPAGRKTDQPQHF. The CDR3 DNA is TGTGCCAGCAGCCAAGAAAGGTTCCCGGCAGGGAGGAAGACAGATCAGCCCCAGCATTTT.

This chain joins TRBV28 and TRBJ1-2; TRBD1 agrees at 8 bases. The CDR3 consists of 14 residues. The germline CDR1 and CDR2 sequences are MDHEN and SYDVKM. V shed 5 bases, J shed 5 bases, and the junction held 7 bases outside the gene matches. CDR3: CASSPGGAVYGYTF. The DNA for the CDR3 is TGTGCCAGCAGTCCAGGGGGCGCTGTATATGGCTACACCTTC.

The CDR3 reads CASSLEVPDREPYEQYF. CDR3 DNA sequence: TGTGCCAGCAGCTTAGAAGTGCCTGACAGGGAGCCCTACGAGCAGTACTTC. The chain recombines TRBV7-9 with TRBJ2-7; 7 positions agree with TRBD1. J lost 2 bases, V lost 1 base, and 11 bases had no gene match. The CDR3 runs 17 residues. In germline, CDR1 is SEHNR, CDR2 FQNEAQ (reference sequence).

The chain uses TRBV30 and TRBJ1-4, with TRBD1 matching over 8 bases. The germline gives CDR1 GTSNPN, CDR2 SVGIG (reference sequence). V shed 4 bases and J 8 bases; nucleotides not matched to a gene: 6. The CDR3 consists of 13 residues. In nucleotides, the CDR3 is TGTGCCTGGAACAGGGGGATGAGGGAAAAACTGTTTTTT. It encodes CAWNRGMREKLFF.

The chain recombines TRBV21-1 with TRBJ2-3; the table's TRBD1 call for D was not verified on the DNA. TRBV21-1 is shown as a pseudogene. This CDR3 has 14 residues. CDR3 protein: CASSNDRGLDTQYF. In nucleotides, the CDR3 is TGTGCCAGCAGCAACGACAGGGGATTAGATACGCAGTATTTT.

This clone came up a few times. The chain has TRBV6-5 and TRBJ1-3, with a tentative D call TRBD1 (5 bases). V shed 0 bases and J shed 5 bases, with 11 bases lying between them. Germline CDR1 is MNHEY and CDR2 is SVGAGI. This CDR3 contains 15 residues. The chain's CDR3 is CASSYSRGLRNTIYF. CDR3 sequence (DNA): TGTGCCAGCAGTTACTCGCGGGGGTTAAGAAACACCATATATTTT.

The gene calls are TRBV10-2 and TRBJ2-1, with 14 bases identical to TRBD2. The CDR3 totals 16 residues. The V gene end was trimmed by 4 bases and the J gene end by 10 bases; junction bases not matched to a gene: 9. Germline V gene lookup returns CDR1 WSHSY and CDR2 SAAADI. CDR3 residues: CASSAGTSGSVREQFF. DNA for the CDR3: TGCGCCAGCAGTGCCGGGACTAGCGGGAGTGTTAGGGAGCAGTTCTTC.

CDR3 sequence (DNA): TGCAGCGGCGGGCGGGGGGCGCACACCGGGGAGCTGTTTTTT. It translates to CSGGRGAHTGELFF. This sequence joins TRBV29-1 and TRBJ2-2, with TRBD2 identical over 8 bases. Unmatched junction bases numbered 7, after V lost 7 bases and J lost 3 bases. Germline values: CDR1 SQVTM, CDR2 ANQGSEA. CDR3 length equals 14 residues.

The chain is built from TRBV5-1 and TRBJ1-2; 12 bases are shared with TRBD1. V lost 4 bases to trimming and J lost 8 bases; unmatched junction nucleotides: 12. Germline V CDR1 and CDR2: SGHRS, YFSETQ. This CDR3 spans 16 amino acids. As DNA, the CDR3 is TGCGCCAGCAGCCCCGGGACAGGGGGCGGATTAGGCGGCTACACCTTC. This encodes CASSPGTGGGLGGYTF.